This T cell receptor (beta chain) stems from a study of blood T cells in healthy people across ages. A second PCR of about 6 to 11 cycles used a sample-barcoded 5' primer and a J-beta primer mix. Each cDNA molecule was tagged by a template-switch adaptor that had 12 random nucleotides. TCRdb processed the 5' RACE reads anew with MiXCR; each CDR3 protein has one entry. The data hold approximately 760,000 distinct CDR3 sequences, with around 25% observed a single time. The CDR3 runs to 13 residues. CDR1 is KGHSH and CDR2 is LQKENI in the germline V gene. The ends were cut back, 3 bases at V and 4 bases at J, with 6 bases in the middle. Broader study findings: Naive and antigen-experienced cells were not separated, limiting conclusive comparison.

This clonotype was found a few times. Its antigen is not known. Those donating, healthy Caucasian individuals from Russia, were aged roughly 6 to 90. Every donor gave approximately 10 milliliters of peripheral blood. This same sample was also taken into another study, of T cells of mothers and their children.

The clonotype comes from a boy under 18 in good health. Sequences were obtained from blood. The chain uses TRBV18 and TRBJ1-4; D remains unclear. The CDR3 DNA sequence: TGTGCCAGCTCACCGCGGGGTAATGAAAAACTGTTTTTT. It specifies CASSPRGNEKLFF.